Each of the 11 T cell receptor beta chains below was sequenced from the same sample in a study of breast tumors, draining lymph nodes, adjacent tissues. TCRdb reanalysed the multiplex PCR reads using MiXCR and keeps one entry per CDR3 protein. The sample contains some 250,000 distinct CDR3 sequences, roughly a third of which appear only once. The lymph nodes were axillary draining lymph nodes from breast cancer patients. Specimen: axillary lymph node tissue. The receptors shown here come from a female donor with breast cancer. Some clones in this sample may be carry-over from other donors' samples.

The rearrangement joins TRBV15 to TRBJ2-3; 12 positions match TRBD1. V gave up 1 base and J gave up 11 bases; unmatched junction bases: 10. Per the germline V gene, CDR1 is LNHNV and CDR2 is YYDKDF (reference sequence). This CDR3 region has 16 residues. Written as DNA, the CDR3 is TGTGCCACCAGCAGAGCGGGGGACAGGGGGCTCAATGAGCAGTATTTT. It is translated as CATSRAGDRGLNEQYF.

This chain joins TRBV5-6 and TRBJ2-6; 9 bases are shared with TRBD1. With 3 bases clipped from V and 16 bases from J, the junction kept 2 bases outside the gene matches. This CDR3 comprises 11 residues. Germline V gene lookup returns CDR1 SGHDT and CDR2 YYEEEE. The CDR3 nucleotides read TGTGCCAGCAGCTCCGGGACAGGGCTGACTTTC. This gives the protein CASSSGTGLTF.

This clonotype was counted a few times. At one end, the junction sequence differs from germline, possibly due to a read error. The chain recombines TRBV5-1 with TRBJ2-5, with D unclear. The CDR3 is made up of 14 amino acids. CDR1 SGHRS and CDR2 YFSETQ come from the germline V gene. In nucleotides, the CDR3 is TGTGCCAGCAGCTTGACTGGGCCTCAAGACACCCAGTACTTC. Its protein is CASSLTGPQDTQYF.

In its sample, this clonotype was seen many times. V gene TRBV7-6 combines with J gene TRBJ2-3, with D perhaps given as TRBD1 or TRBD2 (5 bases each). Germline values: CDR1 SGHVS, CDR2 FNYEAQ. The germline V and J ends were trimmed by 3 bases and 1 base, with 14 bases remaining between them. This CDR3 region has 16 residues. The CDR3 is CASSFSPGRGTDTQYF. The CDR3, as DNA: TGTGCCAGCAGCTTTTCCCCGGGACGGGGCACAGATACGCAGTATTTT.

This clonotype was seen ten or more times. This sequence joins TRBV4-1 and TRBJ1-3; D not resolved. Trimming cost V 0 bases and J 2 bases, with 11 bases left between them. CDR1 and CDR2 (germline): MGHRA, YSYEKL. This CDR3 has 16 residues. As DNA, the CDR3 is TGCGCCAGCAGCCAAGATCAGTGGGAGGCTGGAAACACCATATATTTT. As protein: CASSQDQWEAGNTIYF.

As to this clonotype: A read error may explain this, as a much larger clone is one base away. The chain couples TRBV10-1 to TRBJ1-2, with D perhaps matching TRBD1 (5 bases). The CDR3 is made up of 15 amino acids. In germline, CDR1 is WNHNN, CDR2 SYGVQD (reference sequence). Trimming removed 0 bases at V and 7 bases at J, with 15 bases between. The CDR3: CASSESRGRDCGYTF. CDR3 nucleotides: TGCGCCAGCAGTGAGTCCCGGGGCCGTGACTGTGGCTACACCTTC.

The sample holds one count of this clonotype. Being one base from a much bigger clone, this may be a read error. The J gene is TRBJ2-1, the V gene TRBV2; a possible D gene is TRBD1 (6 bases). Germline V gene sequence: CDR1 SNHLY, CDR2 FYNNEI. The CDR3 is made up of 17 amino acids. In DNA, the CDR3 is TGCGCCAGCAGCCAAGATGGGGCAGGGGCGCAAGTTAGTGAACAGCTCTTC. Its protein product is CASSQDGAGAQVSEQLF.

This clonotype has a count of ten or more. A read error may explain this, as a much larger clone is one base away. This sequence joins TRBV9 and TRBJ2-1; 10 nucleotides match TRBD2. The V gene's germline CDR1 is SGDLS and CDR2 YYNGEE. The CDR3 contains 14 residues. DNA of the CDR3: TGTGCCTCCTCCGGACTAGCGGAGTACAATGAGCAGTCCTTC. Its translation is CASSGLAEYNEQSF.

The chain carries TRBV6-6 and TRBJ2-3; 14 bases fit TRBD2. Losses at the gene ends were 6 bases for V and 4 bases for J; bases not matched to a gene: 6. This CDR3 has 16 amino acids. The germline V gene has CDR1 MNHNY and CDR2 SVGAGI (reference sequence). The CDR3, as DNA: TGTGCCAGCAGGCACAGACTAGCGGGAGGGGCAGATACGCAGTATTTT. This translates into CASRHRLAGGADTQYF.

With respect to this clonotype: The CDR3 does not end in the conserved phenylalanine or tryptophan, so this is likely a read error. Because the CDR3's place on the DNA is in doubt, the DNA is left out and the CDR3 is given as listed by TCRdb. V gene TRBV7-2 combines with J gene TRBJ2-5; the table's D call, TRBD1, has no DNA check behind it. The CDR3 spans 17 amino acids, including both terminal residues. CDR1 and CDR2 from the germline V gene are SGHTA and FQGNSA. The chain's CDR3 is CASSSIVGVPYGYTFGS.

The chain combines TRBV29-1 with TRBJ2-5, with D possibly TRBD2 on 6 matching bases. Trimming pared 2 bases from V and 5 bases from J, leaving 15 bases between. The CDR3 sequence is 14 residues long. Per the germline V gene, CDR1 is SQVTM and CDR2 is ANQGSEA. The CDR3 here is CSVERWRDRETQYF. The CDR3 DNA follows: TGCAGCGTTGAAAGATGGAGGGACCGGGAGACCCAGTACTTC.